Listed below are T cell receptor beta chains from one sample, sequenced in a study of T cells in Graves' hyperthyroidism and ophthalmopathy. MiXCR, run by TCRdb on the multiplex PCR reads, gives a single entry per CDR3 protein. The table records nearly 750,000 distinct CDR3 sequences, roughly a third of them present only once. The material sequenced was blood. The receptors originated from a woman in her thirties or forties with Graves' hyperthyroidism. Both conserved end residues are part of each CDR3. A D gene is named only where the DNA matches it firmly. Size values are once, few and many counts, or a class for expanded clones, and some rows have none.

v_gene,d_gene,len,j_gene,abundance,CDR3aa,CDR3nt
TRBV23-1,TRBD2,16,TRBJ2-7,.,CASSPGTSGKAGEQYF,TGCGCCAGCAGTCCTGGGACTAGCGGGAAGGCGGGCGAGCAGTACTTC
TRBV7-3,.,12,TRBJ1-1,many,CASSRGANEAFF,TGTGCCAGCAGCCGGGGGGCCAATGAAGCTTTCTTT
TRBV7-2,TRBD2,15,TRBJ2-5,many,CASSPWTSDSETQYF,TGTGCCAGCAGCCCTTGGACTAGCGATTCCGAGACCCAGTACTTC
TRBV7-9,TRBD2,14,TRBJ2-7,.,CASSLGTSNYEQYF,TGTGCCAGCAGCCTGGGGACTAGCAACTACGAGCAGTACTTC
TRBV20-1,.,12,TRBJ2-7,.,CSVKARNYEQYF,TGCAGTGTTAAGGCCAGGAACTACGAGCAGTACTTC
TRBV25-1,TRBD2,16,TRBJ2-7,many,CASSEGSPSGTYEQYF,TGTGCCAGCAGTGAAGGGAGTCCTAGCGGGACCTACGAGCAGTACTTC
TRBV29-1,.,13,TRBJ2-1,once,CSVERQTYNEQFF,TGCAGCGTTGAAAGACAGACTTACAATGAGCAGTTCTTC
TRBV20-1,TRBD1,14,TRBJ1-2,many,CSARGQGRAEGYTF,TGCAGTGCTAGAGGACAGGGGAGAGCTGAAGGCTACACCTTC
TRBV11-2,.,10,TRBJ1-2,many,CASTQATSTF,TGTGCCAGCACCCAAGCCACCTCCACCTTC
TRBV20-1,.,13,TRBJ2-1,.,CSAGPRSYNEQFF,TGCAGTGCCGGACCTCGCTCCTACAATGAGCAGTTCTTC
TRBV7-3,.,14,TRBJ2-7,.,CASSSGGSPFEQYF,TGTGCCAGCAGTTCTGGCGGGTCCCCCTTCGAGCAGTACTTC
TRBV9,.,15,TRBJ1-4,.,CASSVAGGPNEKLFF,TGTGCCAGCAGCGTAGCTGGGGGCCCGAATGAAAAACTGTTTTTT
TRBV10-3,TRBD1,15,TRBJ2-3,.,CAIRMGQGATDTQYF,TGTGCCATCAGAATGGGGCAGGGGGCAACAGATACGCAGTATTTT
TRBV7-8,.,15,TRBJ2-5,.,CASSLERTFLETQYF,TGTGCCAGCAGCCTAGAACGTACCTTTTTGGAGACCCAGTACTTC
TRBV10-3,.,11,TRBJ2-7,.,CAISDTYEQYF,TGTGCCATCAGTGACACTTACGAGCAGTACTTC
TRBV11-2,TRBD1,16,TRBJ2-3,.,CASSPAGTVGTDTQYF,TGTGCCAGCAGCCCCGCCGGGACAGTGGGCACAGATACGCAGTATTTT
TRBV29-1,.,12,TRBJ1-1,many,CSASRLNTEAFF,TGCAGCGCTTCCAGGTTGAACACTGAAGCTTTCTTT
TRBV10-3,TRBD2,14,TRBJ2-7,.,CATSAGTSGYEQYF,TGTGCCACCTCGGCAGGGACTAGCGGCTACGAGCAGTACTTC
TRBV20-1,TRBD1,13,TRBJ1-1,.,CSARAGGTSEAFF,TGCAGTGCTAGAGCAGGGGGGACTTCTGAAGCTTTCTTT
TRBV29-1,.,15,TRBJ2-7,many,CSVEDGGRDPVEQYF,TGCAGCGTTGAAGACGGGGGCAGGGATCCCGTCGAGCAGTACTTC
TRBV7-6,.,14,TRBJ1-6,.,CASSMRRPNSPLHF,TGTGCCAGCAGTATGCGACGGCCTAATTCACCCCTCCACTTT
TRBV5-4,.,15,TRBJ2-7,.,CASSQGAGTLSVQYF,TGTGCCAGCAGCCAAGGAGCCGGGACACTGTCGGTGCAGTACTTC
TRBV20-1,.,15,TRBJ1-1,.,CSARDPKGSGSWAFF,TGCAGTGCTAGAGATCCTAAGGGGAGTGGGTCTTGGGCTTTCTTT
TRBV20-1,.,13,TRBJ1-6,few,CSARSGAGSPLHF,TGCAGTGCTAGATCAGGGGCCGGGTCACCCCTCCACTTT
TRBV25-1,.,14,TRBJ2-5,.,CASSVGGAQETQYF,TGTGCCAGCAGTGTAGGCGGGGCCCAAGAGACCCAGTACTTC
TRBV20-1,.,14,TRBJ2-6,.,CSAITRSGANVLTF,TGCAGTGCTATTACCAGGTCAGGGGCCAACGTCCTGACTTTC
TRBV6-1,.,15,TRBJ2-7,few,CASSEGWGGPYEQYF,TGTGCCAGCAGTGAAGGATGGGGTGGCCCCTACGAGCAGTACTTC
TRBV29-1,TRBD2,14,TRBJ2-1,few,CSVRQREVYNEQFF,TGCAGCGTGCGTCAGCGGGAGGTCTACAATGAGCAGTTCTTC
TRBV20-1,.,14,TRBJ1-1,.,CSAGGGPTGFEAFF,TGCAGTGCTGGCGGCGGCCCGACGGGGTTTGAAGCTTTCTTT
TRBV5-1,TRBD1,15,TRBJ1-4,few,CASSTLTGANEKLFF,TGCGCCAGCAGTACGTTGACAGGGGCTAATGAAAAACTGTTTTTT
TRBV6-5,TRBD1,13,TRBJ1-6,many,CASTGTDHSPLHF,TGTGCCAGCACCGGGACAGACCATTCACCCCTCCACTTT
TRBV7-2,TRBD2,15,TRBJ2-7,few,CASSQAGGIGSEQYF,TGTGCCAGCAGCCAAGCGGGAGGTATAGGCTCCGAGCAGTACTTC